This TCR beta chain was observed in a study of CD8+ T cells in alopecia areata. Study in general: Treated individuals took tofacitinib by mouth, 5 to 10 mg twice daily.

Following RNA extraction, reverse transcription yielded cDNA that acted as the sequencing template. Only in-frame clones appear in the TCRdb table, and some are missing; sequencing was by immunoSEQ multiplex PCR. The sample lists more than 200,000 clones, about 68% occurring once. The study, taken as a whole, reports: When scalp samples are sequenced, resident alphabeta T cells of normal skin are also captured.

Peripheral blood and lesional scalp punch biopsies were taken from alopecia areata patients. As regards this clone: Antigen unknown.

Trimming left V 3 bases short and J 1 base short, with 9 bases between. The CDR3 contains 14 residues. CDR1 MGHDK and CDR2 SYGVNS come from the germline V gene. The chain employs TRBV25-1 and TRBJ2-5; D is undetermined. The sequence derives from a human donor with alopecia areata. This sample comprised CD4+ T cells sorted from blood, obtained at week 0. The CDR3 DNA sequence: TGTGCCAGCAGTGATCCCCCCCGCCAAGAGACCCAGTACTTC. The encoded protein is CASSDPPRQETQYF.